This T cell receptor beta chain was found in a study of vaccination effects on CD4 cells after COVID-19. Study-wide results and caveats: Most post-vaccine spike-reactive clones in convalescents were new, not infection-derived. By a late point after vaccination, infection- and vaccine-induced clones had shrunk markedly through clonal contraction.

CDR3 length equals 13 residues. Germline CDR1 reads SGDLS; CDR2 reads YYNGEE. Trimming removed 0 bases from V and 6 bases from J, with 10 bases in between. Using immunoSEQ multiplex PCR, the repertoire was profiled, and TCRdb retains in-frame clones only, with some absent. The sample contains approximately 15,000 clones, roughly 80% of which appear only once. Before any sequencing was done, the ViraFEST assay used viral peptide pools to expand antigen-specific CD4+ T cells. Subsequent to a culture period of approximately 11 days, CD4+ T cells were isolated. A positive SARS-CoV-2 PCR test fell between March and December 2020. It was two doses of either the BNT162b2 or mRNA-1273 vaccine that participants received. Peptides at approximately 10 ug/ml and IL-2 at around 9.3 IU/ml were added to 2 million or so PBMC per well. Concerning this clone: Antigen specificity is unknown.

This chain connects TRBV9 to TRBJ2-7; D ambiguous. The specimen was CD4+ T cells from PBMCs cultured with SARS-CoV-2 spike peptides, collected after COVID-19 vaccination. The clonotype was recovered from a human donor who had a prior SARS-CoV-2 infection. CDR3: CASSVGLVGEQYF. In DNA form, the CDR3 reads TGTGCCAGCAGCGTAGGGCTAGTTGGCGAGCAGTACTTC. The variable domain in full, completed from reference TRBV9 and TRBJ2-7, reads DSGVTQTPKHLITATGQRVTLRCSPRSGDLSVYWYQQSLDQGLQFLIQYYNGEERAKGNILERFSAQQFPDLHSELNLSSLELGDSALYFCASSVGLVGEQYFGPGTRLTVT.